The 22 T cell receptor beta chains below come from one sample, sequenced in a study of cytomegalovirus exposure and HLA in healthy donors (TCRdb year 2017). Libraries were built with the immunoSEQ multiplex PCR assay. For the multiplex PCR, a mixture combining 60 forward primers for TCR Vbeta segments and 13 reverse primers for TCR Jbeta segments was used. Here the immuneACCESS table is served through TCRdb, limited to in-frame sequences with V and J called. Missing clones are a known gap in these copies; in checked studies unresolved V genes cover under half, and the rest lacks a known reason. This sample's listing comprises over 45,000 clones. The top ten clones comprise approximately 2.1% of the sample. Specimen: PBMCs. The receptors stem from a woman under 30 in good health and CMV-seronegative.

The chain employs TRBV19 and TRBJ2-2; D ambiguous. CDR3 length equals 15 residues. Looked up from germline, CDR1 is LNHDA and CDR2 is SQIVND (reference sequence). Trimming removed 5 bases at V and 0 bases at J, with 10 bases between. The CDR3 reads CASSPRFPNTGELFF. The DNA for the CDR3 is TGTGCCAGTAGTCCTAGATTCCCGAACACCGGGGAGCTGTTTTTT.

The rearrangement links TRBV6-1 to TRBJ2-1; 8 nucleotides align to TRBD2. Looked up from germline, CDR1 is MNHNS and CDR2 is SASEGT. This CDR3 region has 15 residues. The V segment lost 7 bases and the J segment 2 bases; nucleotides outside the gene matches: 7. The CDR3 loop reads CASTYGGGTYNEQFF. DNA for the CDR3: TGTGCCAGCACTTATGGCGGGGGGACCTACAATGAGCAGTTCTTC.

The gene calls are TRBV19 and TRBJ1-2; 10 bases align to TRBD1. V lost 5 bases to trimming and J lost 6 bases; unmatched junction nucleotides: 12. Per germline, CDR1 LNHDA and CDR2 SQIVND (reference sequence). The CDR3 has 16 amino acids. DNA for the CDR3: TGTGCCAGTAGTTCCTCAAGGGGACAGGGGATAGATGGCTACACCTTC. This translates into CASSSSRGQGIDGYTF. Supplemented by reference TRBV19 and TRBJ1-2, the full variable domain reads DGGITQSPKYLFRKEGQNVTLSCEQNLNHDAMYWYRQDPGQGLRLIYYSQIVNDFQKGDIAEGYSVSREKKESFPLTVTSAQKNPTAFYLCASSSSRGQGIDGYTFGSGTRLTVV.

This rearrangement joins TRBV5-1 to TRBJ2-7; D possibly corresponds to TRBD2 (6 bases). CDR1 and CDR2 from the germline V gene are SGHRS and YFSETQ. Trimming took off 4 bases at V and 2 bases at J, with 13 bases between the two ends. The CDR3 has 14 amino acids. The CDR3 DNA follows: TGCGCCAGCAGCCCGGGAGCAGGTACCTACGAGCAGTACTTC. It is translated as CASSPGAGTYEQYF. The full variable domain, rest sourced from reference TRBV5-1 and TRBJ2-7, is KAGVTQTPRYLIKTRGQQVTLSCSPISGHRSVSWYQQTPGQGLQFLFEYFSETQRNKGNFPGRFSGRQFSNSRSEMNVSTLELGDSALYLCASSPGAGTYEQYFGPGTRLTVT.

The chain has TRBV2 and TRBJ2-5, with a weak D call TRBD1 (5 bases). V lost 6 bases, J lost 0 bases, and 11 bases lay in between. CDR1 and CDR2 (germline): SNHLY, FYNNEI. The CDR3 extends over 14 amino acids. The CDR3 DNA is TGTGCCAGCAGGGAAACAGGCGACCAAGAGACCCAGTACTTC. The encoded protein is CASRETGDQETQYF.

The chain combines TRBV18 with TRBJ1-2, with TRBD1 identical over 9 bases. The V and J ends lost 5 bases and 5 bases, in that order; junction bases with no gene match: 6. The CDR3 contains 14 residues. Per germline, CDR1 KGHSH and CDR2 LQKENI. The CDR3 loop is CASSSGTGTYGYTF. The CDR3, as DNA: TGTGCCAGCTCATCGGGGACAGGGACTTATGGCTACACCTTC.

In DNA, the CDR3 is TGTGCCAGCAGGCAGGGGGGCGCTAACTATGGCTACACCTTC. This codes for CASRQGGANYGYTF. This chain uses TRBV28 with TRBJ1-2, with TRBD1 matching 7 bases. Germline V gene data show CDR1 as MDHEN and CDR2 as SYDVKM. V lost 6 bases, J lost 0 bases, and 4 bases stayed unmatched. This CDR3 comprises 14 residues.

This chain connects TRBV4-1 to TRBJ1-5; 12 bases are a match to TRBD1. The CDR3 totals 17 residues. Germline V gives CDR1 MGHRA, CDR2 YSYEKL. V lost 3 bases to trimming and J lost 5 bases; unmatched junction nucleotides: 8. The CDR3 loop is CASSQAFRDRGHQPQHF. CDR3 bases: TGCGCCAGCAGCCAGGCTTTCCGGGACAGGGGGCATCAGCCCCAGCATTTT.

This rearrangement joins TRBV4-1 to TRBJ1-2; TRBD1 might be the D (6 bases). Germline CDR1 reads MGHRA; CDR2 reads YSYEKL. V lost 8 bases and J lost 1, with 20 bases in between. This CDR3 spans 16 amino acids. The CDR3 nucleotides read TGCGCCAGCGGAAGAACGGACAGTGAGGTTAACTATGGCTACACCTTC. This gives the protein CASGRTDSEVNYGYTF.

The genes are TRBV30 and TRBJ2-1; 8 nucleotides match TRBD2. Looked up from germline, CDR1 is GTSNPN and CDR2 is SVGIG (reference sequence). The CDR3 runs 15 residues. Trimming cost V 2 bases and J 7 bases; bases outside gene matches: 10. The CDR3: CAWSWGAAGGNEQFF. As DNA, the CDR3 is TGTGCCTGGAGTTGGGGTGCGGCGGGAGGTAATGAGCAGTTCTTC.

The chain recombines TRBV28 with TRBJ2-7; 9 nucleotides line up with TRBD2. With V trimmed by 5 bases and J by 4 bases, 6 bases remained unmatched. The CDR3 contains 14 residues. CDR1 and CDR2 from the germline V gene are MDHEN and SYDVKM. Written as DNA, the CDR3 is TGTGCCAGCAGTCTTAGCGGGAGCATGTACGAGCAGTACTTC. As protein: CASSLSGSMYEQYF. Combining the CDR3 with reference TRBV28 and TRBJ2-7 gives the whole variable domain DVKVTQSSRYLVKRTGEKVFLECVQDMDHENMFWYRQDPGLGLRLIYFSYDVKMKEKGDIPEGYSVSREKKERFSLILESASTNQTSMYLCASSLSGSMYEQYFGPGTRLTVT.

The chain employs TRBV29-1 and TRBJ2-1; possible D gene TRBD1, 5 bases. Germline assignment: CDR1 SQVTM and CDR2 ANQGSEA. This CDR3 is built from 14 residues. The V and J ends lost 1 base and 3 bases respectively, with 10 bases between them. The CDR3, as DNA: TGCAGCGTTGAAGTGACGGACAACTACAATGAGCAGTTCTTC. Protein product: CSVEVTDNYNEQFF.

This chain links TRBV28 with TRBJ2-1; 12 positions match TRBD2. The trim removed 6 bases at V and 4 bases at J, leaving 7 bases unmatched. The length of the CDR3 is 16 residues. Germline V gene lookup returns CDR1 MDHEN and CDR2 SYDVKM. CDR3 loop: CASRSGTSGFYNEQFF. The CDR3 DNA sequence: TGTGCCAGCAGATCAGGGACTAGCGGGTTTTACAATGAGCAGTTCTTC.

This rearrangement joins TRBV7-7 to TRBJ2-5, with 9 bases fitting TRBD1. Germline lookup yields CDR1 SSHAT and CDR2 FNYEAQ (reference sequence). This CDR3 comprises 15 residues. Trimming removed 3 bases from V and 2 bases from J; junction bases left unmatched: 4. In DNA form, the CDR3 reads TGTGCCAGCAGCTTCCGACAGGGGGATCAAGAGACCCAGTACTTC. It specifies CASSFRQGDQETQYF.

J is TRBJ2-3 and V is TRBV5-6, with no clear D. The germline V gene encodes CDR1 SGHDT and CDR2 YYEEEE. Trimming took 0 bases from V and 5 from J, leaving 19 bases between them. CDR3 length equals 17 residues. CDR3 sequence: CASSLAVPRPEEDTQYF. Written as DNA, the CDR3 is TGTGCCAGCAGCTTGGCCGTACCACGGCCCGAGGAAGATACGCAGTATTTT.

The V call is TRBV5-1, the J call TRBJ1-4, with D perhaps TRBD1 (5 bases). V shed 4 bases and J shed 8 bases, with 15 bases lying between them. The CDR3 totals 14 residues. Germline V gene data show CDR1 as SGHRS and CDR2 as YFSETQ. CDR3 residues: CASSPGGTGEKLFF. The CDR3 coding sequence is TGCGCCAGCAGCCCTGGGGGGACGGGAGAAAAACTGTTTTTT.

This chain links TRBV29-1 with TRBJ2-1, with D possibly being TRBD1 (6 bases). There are 12 residues in the CDR3. CDR1 and CDR2 (germline): SQVTM, ANQGSEA. V gave up 8 bases and J gave up 6 bases, with 14 bases separating them. The CDR3 reads CSPIRGPNEQFF. The CDR3 DNA follows: TGCAGCCCGATCAGGGGACCCAATGAGCAGTTCTTC.

The chain has TRBV4-2 and TRBJ2-7, with 8 bases fitting TRBD2. V gave up 0 bases and J gave up 2 bases; unmatched junction bases: 6. The CDR3 consists of 16 residues. Germline CDR1 and CDR2: LGHNA and YNFKEQ. The CDR3 loop is CASSQEVIGRAYEQYF. The DNA of the CDR3 is TGTGCCAGCAGCCAAGAGGTTATCGGGAGGGCCTACGAGCAGTACTTC.

The CDR3 DNA reads TGCGCCAGCAGCTTGGAAGGGAGAGGCACAGATACGCAGTATTTT. As protein: CASSLEGRGTDTQYF. J is TRBJ2-3 and V is TRBV5-1; perhaps TRBD2 as D (5 bases). This CDR3 contains 15 residues. V lost 0 bases and J lost 1, with 9 bases in between. The germline CDR1 and CDR2 sequences are SGHRS and YFSETQ.

V and J are TRBV6-1 and TRBJ2-7; D may be TRBD2 (6 bases). CDR3 length equals 13 residues. Germline values: CDR1 MNHNS, CDR2 SASEGT. Trimming left V 10 bases short and J 3 bases short, with 16 bases between. The CDR3 sequence: CATARDLFYEQYF. CDR3 DNA: TGTGCCACCGCTAGGGACTTGTTCTACGAGCAGTACTTC.

The rearrangement joins TRBV27 to TRBJ1-2; 7 nucleotides align to TRBD1. CDR3 size: 12 residues. The germline gives CDR1 MNHEY, CDR2 SMNVEV (reference sequence). The V segment lost 8 bases and the J segment 6 bases; nucleotides outside the gene matches: 6. The CDR3: CASWRGTDGYTF. The DNA for the CDR3 is TGTGCCAGCTGGAGGGGGACAGATGGCTACACCTTC.

Details on this clone: Sequence at one end of the junction differs from germline and may be a read error. The chain has TRBV5-1 and TRBJ2-1, with 8 nucleotides matching TRBD2. Germline V gene sequence: CDR1 SGHRS, CDR2 YFSETQ. The CDR3 is 18 amino acids. The CDR3 DNA sequence: TGCGCCAGCAGCTTGGCCCGTAGCGGGATAAACTCCGACAATGAGCAGTTCTTC. The encoded protein is CASSLARSGINSDNEQFF.